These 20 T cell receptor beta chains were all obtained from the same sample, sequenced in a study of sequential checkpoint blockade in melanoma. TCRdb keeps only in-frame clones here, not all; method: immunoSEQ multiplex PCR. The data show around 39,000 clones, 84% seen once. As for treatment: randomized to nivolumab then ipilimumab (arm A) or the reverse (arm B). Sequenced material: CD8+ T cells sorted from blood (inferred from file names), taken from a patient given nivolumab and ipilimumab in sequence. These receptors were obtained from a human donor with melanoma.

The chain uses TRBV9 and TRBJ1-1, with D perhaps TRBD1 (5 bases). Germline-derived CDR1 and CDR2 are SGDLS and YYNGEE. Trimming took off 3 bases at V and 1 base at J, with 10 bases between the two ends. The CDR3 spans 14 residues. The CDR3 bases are TGTGCCAGCAGCGCCTGGGGGGGGAACACTGAAGCTTTCTTT. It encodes CASSAWGGNTEAFF.

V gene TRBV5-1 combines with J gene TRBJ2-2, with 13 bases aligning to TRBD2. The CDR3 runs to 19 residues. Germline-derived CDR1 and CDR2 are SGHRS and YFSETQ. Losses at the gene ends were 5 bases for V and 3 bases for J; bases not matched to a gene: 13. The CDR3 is CASRRSGTSGTRYTGELFF. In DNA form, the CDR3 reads TGCGCCAGCAGGCGTTCCGGGACTAGCGGGACCCGATACACCGGGGAGCTGTTTTTT.

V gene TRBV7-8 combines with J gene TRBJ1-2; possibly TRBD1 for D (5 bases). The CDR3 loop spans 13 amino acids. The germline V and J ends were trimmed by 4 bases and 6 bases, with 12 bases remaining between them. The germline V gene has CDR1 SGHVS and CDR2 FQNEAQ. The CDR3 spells CASSSRVKDGYTF. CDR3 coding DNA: TGTGCCAGCAGCTCCAGGGTAAAGGATGGCTACACCTTC.

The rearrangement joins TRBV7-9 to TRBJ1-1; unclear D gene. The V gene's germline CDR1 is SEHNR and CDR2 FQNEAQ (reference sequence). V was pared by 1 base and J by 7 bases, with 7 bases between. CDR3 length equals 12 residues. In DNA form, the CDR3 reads TGTGCCAGCAGCTTAGTTGGGCTTGAAGCTTTCTTT. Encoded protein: CASSLVGLEAFF.

The CDR3, as DNA: TGTGCCACCAGCCGTAACAGCTACGAGCAGTACTTC. Amino acid sequence: CATSRNSYEQYF. The genes are TRBV15 and TRBJ2-5; unclear D gene. The closer fit of TRBJ2-7 to the DNA end suggests the J call may be wrong. This CDR3 comprises 12 residues. In germline, CDR1 is LNHNV, CDR2 YYDKDF (reference sequence).

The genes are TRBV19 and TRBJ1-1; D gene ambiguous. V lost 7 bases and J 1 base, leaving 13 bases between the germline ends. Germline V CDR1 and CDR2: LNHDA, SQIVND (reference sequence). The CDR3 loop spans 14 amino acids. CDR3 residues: CASTVGSGNTEAFF. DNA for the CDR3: TGTGCCAGTACAGTTGGGAGTGGGAACACTGAAGCTTTCTTT.

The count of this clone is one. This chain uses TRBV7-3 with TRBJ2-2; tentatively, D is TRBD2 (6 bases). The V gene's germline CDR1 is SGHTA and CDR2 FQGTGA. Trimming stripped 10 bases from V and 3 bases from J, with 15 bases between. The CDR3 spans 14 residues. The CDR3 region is CATKLGGYTGELFF. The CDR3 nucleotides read TGTGCCACCAAACTGGGAGGATACACCGGGGAGCTGTTTTTT.

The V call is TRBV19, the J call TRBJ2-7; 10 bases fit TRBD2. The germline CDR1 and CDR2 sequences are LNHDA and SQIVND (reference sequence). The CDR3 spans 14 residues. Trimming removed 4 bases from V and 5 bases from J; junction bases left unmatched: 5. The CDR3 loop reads CASSRAGGPNEQYF. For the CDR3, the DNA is TGTGCCAGTAGTAGAGCGGGAGGGCCCAACGAGCAGTACTTC.

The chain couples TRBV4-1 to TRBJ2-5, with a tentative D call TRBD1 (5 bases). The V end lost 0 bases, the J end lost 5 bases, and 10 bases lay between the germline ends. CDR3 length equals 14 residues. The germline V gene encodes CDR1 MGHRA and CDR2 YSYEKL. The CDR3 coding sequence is TGCGCCAGCAGCCAAGAGGGGCAGCAGGAGACCCAGTACTTC. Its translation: CASSQEGQQETQYF.

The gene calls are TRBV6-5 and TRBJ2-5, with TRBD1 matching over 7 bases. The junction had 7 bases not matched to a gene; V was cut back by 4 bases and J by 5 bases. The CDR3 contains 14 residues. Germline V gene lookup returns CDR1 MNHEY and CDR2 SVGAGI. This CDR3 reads CASSLFRGMETQYF. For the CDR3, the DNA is TGTGCCAGCAGTTTATTCAGGGGGATGGAGACCCAGTACTTC.

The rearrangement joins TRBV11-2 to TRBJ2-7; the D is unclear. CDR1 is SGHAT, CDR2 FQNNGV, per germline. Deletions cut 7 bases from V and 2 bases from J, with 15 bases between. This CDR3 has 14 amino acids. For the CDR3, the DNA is TGTGCCAGCAACCCCCTTTCAGGTCCCTACGAGCAGTACTTC. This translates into CASNPLSGPYEQYF.

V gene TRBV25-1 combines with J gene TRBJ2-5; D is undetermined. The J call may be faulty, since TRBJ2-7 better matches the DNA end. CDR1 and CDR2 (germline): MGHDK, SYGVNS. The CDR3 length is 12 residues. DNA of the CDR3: TGTGCCAGCAGTGCACTTTACTACGAGCAGTACTTC. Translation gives CASSALYYEQYF.

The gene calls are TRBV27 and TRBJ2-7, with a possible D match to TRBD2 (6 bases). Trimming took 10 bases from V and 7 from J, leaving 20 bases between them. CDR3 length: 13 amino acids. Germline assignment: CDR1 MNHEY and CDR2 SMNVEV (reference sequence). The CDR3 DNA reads TGTGCCACCCAGTTAGGAGGAGGGGAAGAGCAGTACTTC. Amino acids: CATQLGGGEEQYF.

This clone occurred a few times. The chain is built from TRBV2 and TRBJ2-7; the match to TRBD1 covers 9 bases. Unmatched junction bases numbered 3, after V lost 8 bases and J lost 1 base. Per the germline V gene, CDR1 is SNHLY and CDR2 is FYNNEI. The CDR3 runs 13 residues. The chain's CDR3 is CASGDRVSYEQYF. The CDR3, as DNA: TGTGCCAGCGGGGACAGGGTTTCCTACGAGCAGTACTTC.

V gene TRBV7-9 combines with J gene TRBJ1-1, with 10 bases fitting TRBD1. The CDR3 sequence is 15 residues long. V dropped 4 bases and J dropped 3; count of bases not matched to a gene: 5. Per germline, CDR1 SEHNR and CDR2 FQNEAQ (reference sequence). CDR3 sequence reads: CASSYPGQGYTEAFF. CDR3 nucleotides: TGTGCCAGCAGCTATCCGGGACAGGGGTACACTGAAGCTTTCTTT.

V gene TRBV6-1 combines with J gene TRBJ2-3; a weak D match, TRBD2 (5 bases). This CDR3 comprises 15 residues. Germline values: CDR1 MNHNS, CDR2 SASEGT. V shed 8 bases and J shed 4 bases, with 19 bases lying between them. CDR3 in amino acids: CASPVGSGGADTQYF. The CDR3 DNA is TGTGCCAGCCCCGTGGGCAGCGGTGGCGCAGATACGCAGTATTTT.

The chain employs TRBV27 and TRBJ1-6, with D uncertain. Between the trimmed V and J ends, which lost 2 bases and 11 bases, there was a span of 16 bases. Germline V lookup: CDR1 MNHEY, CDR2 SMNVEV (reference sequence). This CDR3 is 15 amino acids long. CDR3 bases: TGTGCCAGCAGTTTAATGGAGGCGGGCAATCCACCCCTCCACTTT. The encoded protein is CASSLMEAGNPPLHF.

The DNA of the CDR3 is TGCGCCAGCAGCGTTTACAGGGGCGGCACTGAAGCTTTCTTT. It encodes CASSVYRGGTEAFF. This sequence joins TRBV5-1 and TRBJ1-1; 7 bases map to TRBD1. Per germline, CDR1 SGHRS and CDR2 YFSETQ. The CDR3 is 14 amino acids. After removal of 4 bases from V and 4 bases from J, the junction contained 7 bases not matched to a gene.

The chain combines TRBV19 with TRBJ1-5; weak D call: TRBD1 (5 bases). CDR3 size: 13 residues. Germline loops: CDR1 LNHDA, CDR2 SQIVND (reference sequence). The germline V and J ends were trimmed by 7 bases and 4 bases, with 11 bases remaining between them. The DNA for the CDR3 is TGTGCCAGTACGGCAGGGTGGAATCAGCCCCAGCATTTT. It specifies CASTAGWNQPQHF.

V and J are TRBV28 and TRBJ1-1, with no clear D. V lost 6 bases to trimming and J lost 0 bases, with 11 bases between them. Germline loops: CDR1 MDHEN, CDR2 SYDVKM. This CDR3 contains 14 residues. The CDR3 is CASSQFDLNTEAFF. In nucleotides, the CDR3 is TGTGCCAGCAGCCAATTCGACTTGAACACTGAAGCTTTCTTT.